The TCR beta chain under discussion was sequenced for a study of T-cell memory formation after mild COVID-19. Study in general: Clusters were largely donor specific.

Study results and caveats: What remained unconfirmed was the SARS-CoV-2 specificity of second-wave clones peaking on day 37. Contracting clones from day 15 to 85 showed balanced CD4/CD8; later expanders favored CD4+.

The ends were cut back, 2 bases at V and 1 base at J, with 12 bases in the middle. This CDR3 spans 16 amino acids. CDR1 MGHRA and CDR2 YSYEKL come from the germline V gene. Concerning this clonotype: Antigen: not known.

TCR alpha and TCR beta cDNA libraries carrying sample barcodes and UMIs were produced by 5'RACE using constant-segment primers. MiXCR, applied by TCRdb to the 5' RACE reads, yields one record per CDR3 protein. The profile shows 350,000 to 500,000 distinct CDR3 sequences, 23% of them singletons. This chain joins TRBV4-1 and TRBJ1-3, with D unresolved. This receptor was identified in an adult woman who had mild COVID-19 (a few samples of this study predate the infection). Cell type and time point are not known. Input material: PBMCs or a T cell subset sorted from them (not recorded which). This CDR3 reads CASSQFGMGSGNTIYF. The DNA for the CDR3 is TGCGCCAGCAGCCAATTTGGTATGGGTTCTGGAAACACCATATATTTT.